One sample yielded the 2 T cell receptor beta chains listed below, sequenced in a study of shared T cell receptors in the human thymus. The assay was immunoSEQ multiplex PCR, and TCRdb's table has in-frame clones only and misses some. The table has about 710,000 clones, around 87% seen once. The sample also formed part of further work on human thymus T cells.

Sequenced input: thymocytes. Every receptor here comes from a boy in the first two years of life with a congenital heart defect.

The chain recombines TRBV28 with TRBJ2-7; TRBD2 might be the D (5 bases). With 5 bases removed from V and 0 bases from J, the gap between germline ends came to 17 bases. The CDR3 spans 16 residues. Germline V gene data show CDR1 as MDHEN and CDR2 as SYDVKM. In nucleotides, the CDR3 is TGTGCCAGCAGTCCTACTACCCGGGGTATCTCCTACGAGCAGTACTTC. This encodes CASSPTTRGISYEQYF.

The V gene is TRBV4-3, the J gene TRBJ2-3, with TRBD2 identical over 7 bases. Losses at the gene ends were 3 bases for V and 0 bases for J; bases not matched to a gene: 9. The CDR3 length is 17 residues. CDR1 is LGHNA and CDR2 is YSLEER in the germline V gene. CDR3 amino acids: CASSQATSDGSTDTQYF. CDR3 in DNA: TGCGCCAGCAGCCAGGCCACTAGCGATGGGAGCACAGATACGCAGTATTTT.